What follows are 20 T cell receptor beta chains derived from one specimen sequenced in a study of cytomegalovirus exposure and HLA in healthy donors. It was with 60 Vbeta and 13 Jbeta primers that the PCR ran. Sequenced by immunoSEQ multiplex PCR; TCRdb stores in-frame clones only, minus some. The sample carries 70,000 to 95,000 clones, roughly 76% recorded once. Sequencing was done on a sample of PBMCs. The receptors stem from a woman in her thirties in good health and CMV-seronegative.

V usage is TRBV10-2 and J usage is TRBJ1-2; D unresolved. V was pared by 3 bases and J by 5 bases, with 13 bases between. Germline CDR1 is WSHSY and CDR2 is SAAADI. There are 14 residues in the CDR3. CDR3 in DNA: TGCGCCAGCAGTGAAAAAGTCAGCGGATATGGCTACACCTTC. Protein: CASSEKVSGYGYTF.

This clone came up once. This chain joins TRBV7-3 and TRBJ2-2; D not certain. The ends were cut back, 5 bases at V and 0 bases at J, with 4 bases in the middle. The germline V gene has CDR1 SGHTA and CDR2 FQGTGA. The length of the CDR3 is 13 residues. In DNA form, the CDR3 reads TGTGCCAGCAGCATCTCGAACACCGGGGAGCTGTTTTTT. Its protein is CASSISNTGELFF. The variable domain in full, with the rest retrieved from reference TRBV7-3 and TRBJ2-2, is GAGVSQTPSNKVTEKGKYVELRCDPISGHTALYWYRQSLGQGPEFLIYFQGTGAADDSGLPNDRFFAVRPEGSVSTLKIQRTERGDSAVYLCASSISNTGELFFGEGSRLTVL.

V and J are TRBV30 and TRBJ1-5; D might be TRBD1 (6 bases). Germline CDR1 is GTSNPN and CDR2 is SVGIG (reference sequence). V was trimmed by 7 bases and J by 3 bases, leaving 13 bases between them. The CDR3 spans 13 residues. The CDR3 loop reads CASSRGDNQPQHF. The CDR3 nucleotides read TGTGCCTCTTCCAGGGGTGACAATCAGCCCCAGCATTTT.

The genes are TRBV28 and TRBJ1-2; tentatively, D is TRBD1 (6 bases). The CDR3 loop spans 14 amino acids. V lost 2 bases to trimming and J lost 6 bases, with 13 bases between them. The germline V gene has CDR1 MDHEN and CDR2 SYDVKM. CDR3 in amino acids: CASSLGGGFNGYTF. In nucleotides, the CDR3 is TGTGCCAGCAGTTTAGGGGGGGGCTTCAATGGCTACACCTTC.

The chain combines TRBV5-4 with TRBJ2-1, with D possibly TRBD2 on 6 matching bases. The CDR3 is 12 amino acids. The germline V gene has CDR1 SGHNT and CDR2 YYREEE (reference sequence). V shed 5 bases and J shed 6 bases, with 9 bases lying between them. This CDR3 is CASRGGGNEQFF. The CDR3 bases are TGTGCCAGCAGGGGGGGAGGCAATGAGCAGTTCTTC.

This clone has more than one count but fewer than ten. This chain's CDR3 is CASSVWATVYEQYF. CDR3 sequence (DNA): TGTGCCAGCAGTGTTTGGGCGACAGTCTACGAGCAGTACTTC. The genes are TRBV28 and TRBJ2-7; D is possibly TRBD1 (5 bases). The CDR3 length is 14 residues. Germline CDR1 MDHEN, CDR2 SYDVKM. Deletions cut 5 bases from V and 3 bases from J, with 14 bases between.

Only one count was recorded for this clone. V usage is TRBV27 and J usage is TRBJ2-7; D is uncertain. Germline loops: CDR1 MNHEY, CDR2 SMNVEV (reference sequence). V gave up 1 base and J gave up 0 bases, with 7 bases separating them. This CDR3 comprises 14 residues. The CDR3 DNA follows: TGTGCCAGCAGTTTATGGCAGAACTCCTACGAGCAGTACTTC. Translation: CASSLWQNSYEQYF.

The chain links TRBV11-2 to TRBJ1-2, with D possibly TRBD1 on 5 matching bases. CDR1 is SGHAT, CDR2 FQNNGV, per germline. Trimming stripped 3 bases from V and 4 bases from J, with 24 bases between. There are 18 residues in the CDR3. CDR3 DNA: TGTGCCAGCAGCTTCCGTGGCGGGGCCACGGGGGATGGCTATGGCTACACCTTC. It codes for CASSFRGGATGDGYGYTF.

The chain carries TRBV29-1 and TRBJ2-4, with D perhaps TRBD2 (6 bases). Germline-derived CDR1 and CDR2 are SQVTM and ANQGSEA. The CDR3 spans 16 residues. Deletions cut 3 bases from V and 3 bases from J, with 18 bases between. The chain's CDR3 is CSVDPGRGRGKNIQYF. In DNA, the CDR3 is TGCAGCGTTGATCCTGGGCGGGGTAGGGGCAAAAACATTCAGTACTTC.

The chain has TRBV9 and TRBJ2-1, with D possibly matching TRBD2 (5 bases). V lost 3 bases, J lost 3 bases, and 13 bases lay in between. Looked up from germline, CDR1 is SGDLS and CDR2 is YYNGEE. The CDR3 extends over 15 amino acids. As DNA, the CDR3 is TGTGCCAGCAGCGGTGGGAGCCAAGGCTACAATGAGCAGTTCTTC. It translates to CASSGGSQGYNEQFF.

This CDR3 is CASSQQGYEQYF. In DNA form, the CDR3 reads TGTGCCAGCTCACAACAGGGCTACGAGCAGTACTTC. The V and J genes are TRBV18 and TRBJ2-7; tentatively, D is TRBD1 (6 bases). Germline CDR1 KGHSH, CDR2 LQKENI. The CDR3 totals 12 residues. V gave up 4 bases and J gave up 3 bases, with 7 bases separating them.

The chain is built from TRBV11-2 and TRBJ2-1, with 9 nucleotides matching TRBD1. Germline loops: CDR1 SGHAT, CDR2 FQNNGV. The V segment lost 1 base and the J segment 4 bases; nucleotides outside the gene matches: 8. This CDR3 has 17 amino acids. The DNA for the CDR3 is TGTGCCAGCAGCTTAGTTTCTCTCGGGACAGGGTACAATGAGCAGTTCTTC. Protein: CASSLVSLGTGYNEQFF.

V is TRBV28 and J is TRBJ1-5; D is perhaps TRBD1 (6 bases). Germline V lookup: CDR1 MDHEN, CDR2 SYDVKM. The V and J ends lost 4 bases and 6 bases respectively, with 10 bases between them. The CDR3 totals 13 residues. CDR3 protein: CASSSGAIQPQHF. CDR3 bases: TGTGCCAGCAGTTCAGGGGCAATTCAGCCCCAGCATTTT.

The V and J genes are TRBV7-3 and TRBJ2-5; the match to TRBD2 covers 13 bases. The CDR3 is made up of 17 amino acids. Germline CDR1 is SGHTA and CDR2 is FQGTGA. J was trimmed by 3 bases and V by 5 bases; bases with no gene match: 9. CDR3 sequence: CASSRGLAGWGEETQYF. The CDR3 DNA follows: TGTGCCAGCAGCCGGGGACTAGCGGGATGGGGAGAAGAGACCCAGTACTTC.

The V and J genes are TRBV9 and TRBJ2-1; TRBD2 matches 9 bases. V dropped 0 bases and J dropped 7; count of bases not matched to a gene: 11. This CDR3 has 17 amino acids. The V gene's germline CDR1 is SGDLS and CDR2 YYNGEE. The CDR3, as DNA: TGTGCCAGCAGCGTAGGACCAGCGGGAGGACATCGGAATGAGCAGTTCTTC. Translated: CASSVGPAGGHRNEQFF.

V usage is TRBV6-5 and J usage is TRBJ1-1; D gene ambiguous. Germline-derived CDR1 and CDR2 are MNHEY and SVGAGI. The ends were cut back, 8 bases at V and 9 bases at J, with 13 bases in the middle. This CDR3 is built from 11 residues. The DNA of the CDR3 is TGTGCCAGCTCTGGGCCCGTGCAAGCTTTCTTT. Translation: CASSGPVQAFF.

The V gene is TRBV2, the J gene TRBJ2-7; 7 bases line up with TRBD1. After removal of 6 bases from V and 3 bases from J, the junction contained 5 bases not matched to a gene. CDR3 size: 13 residues. Germline V gene lookup returns CDR1 SNHLY and CDR2 FYNNEI. The CDR3 DNA reads TGTGCCAGCAGAGAGACAGGGCTCTACGAGCAGTACTTC. Translated: CASRETGLYEQYF. The complete variable domain, with remaining parts taken from reference TRBV2 and TRBJ2-7, reads EPEVTQTPSHQVTQMGQEVILRCVPISNHLYFYWYRQILGQKVEFLVSFYNNEISEKSEIFDDQFSVERPDGSNFTLKIRSTKLEDSAMYFCASRETGLYEQYFGPGTRLTVT.

V and J are TRBV15 and TRBJ1-1, with D possibly being TRBD1 (5 bases). The CDR3 has 15 residues. Germline loops: CDR1 LNHNV, CDR2 YYDKDF (reference sequence). V was pared by 2 bases and J by 3 bases, with 13 bases between. The DNA for the CDR3 is TGTGCCACCAGCAGACTGGCCGGGGGGGACACTGAAGCTTTCTTT. Protein: CATSRLAGGDTEAFF.

This chain connects TRBV11-2 to TRBJ1-2, with D unclear. The CDR3 is 18 residues long. V lost 0 bases and J lost 4, with 21 bases in between. CDR1 and CDR2 from the germline V gene are SGHAT and FQNNGV. The CDR3, as DNA: TGTGCCAGCAGCTTAGATCTTCGTTGTGGCACGGGGTGCTATGGCTACACCTTC. Protein: CASSLDLRCGTGCYGYTF.

V gene TRBV13 combines with J gene TRBJ2-7, with 9 bases identical to TRBD1. Per the germline V gene, CDR1 is PRHDT and CDR2 is FYEKMQ (reference sequence). V dropped 3 bases and J dropped 6; count of bases not matched to a gene: 12. This CDR3 has 16 residues. CDR3 sequence (DNA): TGTGCCAGCAGCTTCTCAACCGGGACAGGGTTATCCGAGCAGTACTTC. Protein sequence: CASSFSTGTGLSEQYF.